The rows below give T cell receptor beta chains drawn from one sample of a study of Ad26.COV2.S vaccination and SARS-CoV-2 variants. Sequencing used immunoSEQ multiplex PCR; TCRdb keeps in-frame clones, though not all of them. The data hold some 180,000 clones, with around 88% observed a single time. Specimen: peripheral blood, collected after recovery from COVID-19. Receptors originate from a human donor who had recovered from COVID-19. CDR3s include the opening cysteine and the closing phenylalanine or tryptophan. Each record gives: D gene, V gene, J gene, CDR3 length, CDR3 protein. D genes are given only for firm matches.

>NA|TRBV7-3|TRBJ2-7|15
CAGSLRRGPSYEQYF
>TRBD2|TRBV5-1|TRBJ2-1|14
CASSLESSGNQQFF
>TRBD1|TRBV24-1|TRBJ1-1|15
CATSDSGQTNTEAFF
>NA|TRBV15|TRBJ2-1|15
CATSRGGSSYNEQFF
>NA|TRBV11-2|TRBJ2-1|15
CASSLRGSDYNEQFF
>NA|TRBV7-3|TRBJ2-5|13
CASSLWERETQYF
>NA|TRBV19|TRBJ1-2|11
CATQGFYGYTF
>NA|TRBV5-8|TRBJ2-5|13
CASSLRGEETQYF
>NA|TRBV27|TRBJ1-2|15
CASRGSGTANYGYTF
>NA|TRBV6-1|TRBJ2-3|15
CASSENRGGTDTQYF
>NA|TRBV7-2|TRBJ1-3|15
CASSLGSYSGNTIYF
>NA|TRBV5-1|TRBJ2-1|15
CASNVGTGMYNEQFF
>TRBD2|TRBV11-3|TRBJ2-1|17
CASSRGPSGGGYNEQFF
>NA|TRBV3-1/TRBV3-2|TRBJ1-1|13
CASSPTWNTEAFF
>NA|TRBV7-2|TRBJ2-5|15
CASTSGGGGQETQYF
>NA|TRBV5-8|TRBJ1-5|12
CASSFHLQPQHF
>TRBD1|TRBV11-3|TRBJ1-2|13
CASAVRTGAVRTF
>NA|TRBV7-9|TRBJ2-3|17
CASMGSRGEGATDTQYF
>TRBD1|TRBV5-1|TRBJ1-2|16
CASSLDRASGNYGYTF
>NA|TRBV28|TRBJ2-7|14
CASSPRGHDYEQYF
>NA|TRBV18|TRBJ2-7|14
CASSPPDGRYEQYF
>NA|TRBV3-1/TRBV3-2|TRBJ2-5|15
CASSQVRVARETQYF
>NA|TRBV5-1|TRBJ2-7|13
CASSPGYSYEQYF
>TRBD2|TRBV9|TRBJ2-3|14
CASSVGGGRDTQYF
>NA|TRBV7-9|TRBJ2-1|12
CASSRLLNEQFF
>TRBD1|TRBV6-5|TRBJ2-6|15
CASSPDRVVANVLTF
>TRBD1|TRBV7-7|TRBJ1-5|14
CASTSGQGHQPQHF
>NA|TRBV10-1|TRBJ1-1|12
CASSGTTVGTFF
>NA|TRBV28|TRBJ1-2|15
CASSSYRVMRDGYTF
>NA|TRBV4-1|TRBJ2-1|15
CASSPPGMRGNEQFF
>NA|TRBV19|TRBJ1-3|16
CASRDFLRKDRNTIYF
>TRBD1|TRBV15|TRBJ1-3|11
CATSGGTAIYF
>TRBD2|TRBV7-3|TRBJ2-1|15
CASSVLGGAYNEQFF
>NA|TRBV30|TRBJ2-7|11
CAWSLISEQYF
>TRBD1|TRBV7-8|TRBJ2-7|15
CASSSKTGGVYEQYF
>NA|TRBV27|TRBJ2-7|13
CASSPYNSYEQYF
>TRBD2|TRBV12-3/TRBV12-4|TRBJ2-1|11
CASTRGGGKFF
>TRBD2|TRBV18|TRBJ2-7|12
CASSAGGFEQYF
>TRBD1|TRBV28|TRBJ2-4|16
CASSPGQGLAKNIQYF
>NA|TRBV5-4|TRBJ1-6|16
CASSLVFGGGYSPLHF
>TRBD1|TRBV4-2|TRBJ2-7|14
CASRGEMTGNEQYF
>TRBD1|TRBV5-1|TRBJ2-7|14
CASSSGQESYEQYF
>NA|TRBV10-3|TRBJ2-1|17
CAISDPGAGKVGDEQFF
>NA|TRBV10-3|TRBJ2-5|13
CAISLGGGETQYF
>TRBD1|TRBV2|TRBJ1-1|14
CASSRDRGLRRGFF
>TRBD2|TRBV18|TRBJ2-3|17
CASSLTSGREGADTQYF
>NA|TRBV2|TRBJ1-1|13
CASSELGWTEAFF
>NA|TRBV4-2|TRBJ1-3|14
CASSQDQSGNTIYF
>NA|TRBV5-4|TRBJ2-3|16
CASIPNGRKSTDTQYF
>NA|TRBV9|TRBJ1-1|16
CASSLGGSFSSTEAFF
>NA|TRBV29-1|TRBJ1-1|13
CSVIQDSNTEAFF
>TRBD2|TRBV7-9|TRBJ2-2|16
CASSLRLAWNTGELFF
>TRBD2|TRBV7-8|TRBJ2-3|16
CASSLHRLAVADTQYF